This is a list of T cell receptor beta chains from one sample in a study of T-cell memory formation after mild COVID-19. Via MiXCR, TCRdb re-called the 5' RACE reads, giving one row per CDR3 protein. The table has around 340,000 distinct CDR3 sequences, around an eighth seen once. Sequenced input: PBMCs or a T cell subset sorted from them (not recorded which). The receptors stem from a man between 18 and 29 years old who had mild COVID-19 (a few samples of this study predate the infection). Cell type and time point are not known. CDR3s include the opening cysteine and the closing phenylalanine or tryptophan. A D gene is named only where the DNA matches it firmly. Not every row has a clone size; where given, it reads once, few, many or a size class.

NA | TRBJ2-1 | TRBV7-3 | few | TGTGCCAGCAGCTCATCCGGGACAACCCCTAATGAGCAGTTCTTC | CASSSSGTTPNEQFF
NA | TRBJ2-7 | TRBV27 | NA | TGTGCCAGCTCCTATGGGACCGACTACGAGCAGTACTTC | CASSYGTDYEQYF
TRBD1 | TRBJ1-1 | TRBV29-1 | few | TGCAGCGCAAAGGGACAGTCGAACACTGAAGCTTTCTTT | CSAKGQSNTEAFF
TRBD2 | TRBJ2-1 | TRBV7-2 | NA | TGTGCCAGCAGCTTAGTAGCTAGCGGGGGGCCAAGCTGGTTC | CASSLVASGGPSWF
NA | TRBJ1-6 | TRBV30 | few | TGTGCCTGGAGTGTGACACTTGTCCCACCCCTCCACTTT | CAWSVTLVPPLHF
TRBD1 | TRBJ1-1 | TRBV6-1 | few | TGTGCCAGCAGTAGGGTGGGGGACAGGACAGGGGCTGAAGCTTTCTTT | CASSRVGDRTGAEAFF
NA | TRBJ1-1 | TRBV6-5 | many | TGTGCCAGCAGTACCCAGACAGAGAACACTGAAGCTTTCTTT | CASSTQTENTEAFF
TRBD1 | TRBJ2-1 | TRBV9 | NA | TGTGACAGCAGCGGACAGGGATATGAGCAGTTCTTC | CDSSGQGYEQFF
TRBD1 | TRBJ2-2 | TRBV5-1 | few | TGCGCCAGCAGCTTAGCGAGGGGGCTCGCCGGGGAGCTGTTTTTT | CASSLARGLAGELFF
TRBD2 | TRBJ2-1 | TRBV5-1 | NA | TGCGCCAGCAGCTTGGAGCGGGGGTGGGATGAGCAGTTCTTC | CASSLERGWDEQFF
TRBD1 | TRBJ2-3 | TRBV6-5 | NA | TGTGCCAGCAGTTACTCCAACGGACAGGGAAACACAGATACGCAGTATTTT | CASSYSNGQGNTDTQYF
TRBD2 | TRBJ2-1 | TRBV6-2/TRBV6-3 | few | TGTGCCAGCAGTTACGGCGGGGGGGCAAATGAGCAGTTCTTC | CASSYGGGANEQFF
NA | TRBJ2-3 | TRBV24-1 | few | TGTGCCACCAGTGGGCCCACAGATACGCAGTATTTT | CATSGPTDTQYF
TRBD1 | TRBJ2-7 | TRBV12-5 | NA | TGTGCTAGTGGTTTGACTCCGGGACAGGGCGGCTACGAGCAGTACTTC | CASGLTPGQGGYEQYF
NA | TRBJ2-1 | TRBV7-3 | NA | TGTGCCAGCAGCCGAAACCCGGGAACTCTCTACAATGAGCAGTTCTTC | CASSRNPGTLYNEQFF
NA | TRBJ2-4 | TRBV5-1 | NA | TGCGCCAGCAGCGGGGTTGGAAACATTCAGTACTTC | CASSGVGNIQYF
NA | TRBJ1-6 | TRBV5-1 | few | TGCGCCAGCAGCTTGGGAACAGGCTATAATTCACCCCTCCACTTT | CASSLGTGYNSPLHF
NA | TRBJ1-1 | TRBV15 | NA | TGTGCCACCAGCAGCGGAGACGGAGACACTGAAGCTTTCTTT | CATSSGDGDTEAFF
NA | TRBJ2-1 | TRBV7-9 | many | TGTGCCAGCAGCTTGTCTGTTAATGAGCAGTTCTTC | CASSLSVNEQFF
NA | TRBJ2-7 | TRBV4-2 | NA | TGTGCCAGCAGCCAAGATGCGGGCACTGAGCAGTACTTC | CASSQDAGTEQYF
NA | TRBJ2-5 | TRBV7-2 | NA | TGTGCCAGCAGCCCCGCCGGGACCACTGTAGGGGAGACCCAGTACTTC | CASSPAGTTVGETQYF
NA | TRBJ2-7 | TRBV7-9 | few | TGTGCCAGCAGCTTCTCCCTCCTTGGTTACGAGCAGTACTTC | CASSFSLLGYEQYF
NA | TRBJ1-6 | TRBV4-3 | few | TGCGCCAGCAGGGAACCAGGGACCAGCTCCTATAATTCACCCCTCCACTTT | CASREPGTSSYNSPLHF
NA | TRBJ1-2 | TRBV15 | few | TGTGCCACCAGCAGAGAGGGGAAGGACTATGGCTACACCTTC | CATSREGKDYGYTF
NA | TRBJ2-7 | TRBV2 | NA | TGTGCCAGCAGGTTCGGGGGAGTCCACGAGCAGTACTTC | CASRFGGVHEQYF
NA | TRBJ2-2 | TRBV7-2 | once | TGTACCAGCAGCTTAGGCGGGGTCGCCGGGGAGCTGTTTTTT | CTSSLGGVAGELFF
TRBD2 | TRBJ2-7 | TRBV7-9 | few | TGTGCCAGCAGCCATGGGGGGGCCTACGAGCAGTACTTC | CASSHGGAYEQYF
NA | TRBJ2-1 | TRBV9 | NA | TGTGCCAGCAGCCCCCGCCAGGGGGGGGCTGGTGAGCAGTTCTTC | CASSPRQGGAGEQFF
NA | TRBJ2-3 | TRBV20-1 | NA | TGCAGTGCTAGAGCCCTCGGGAGGGGGCCGGGGGATACGCAGTATTTT | CSARALGRGPGDTQYF
NA | TRBJ2-7 | TRBV7-9 | many | TGTGCCAGCAGCACGACAGGCCTTCCCCTATACGAGCAGTACTTC | CASSTTGLPLYEQYF
NA | TRBJ2-1 | TRBV12-3/TRBV12-4 | many | TGTGCCAGCAGTCCCCGCGCACTCTCCTACAATGAGCAGTTCTTC | CASSPRALSYNEQFF
NA | TRBJ2-4 | TRBV29-1 | NA | TGCAGCGTTGCCCACAGGGCGGGAAAAAACATTCAGTACTTC | CSVAHRAGKNIQYF
NA | TRBJ2-1 | TRBV7-2 | many | TGTGCCAGCAGCGGGAGAGACCGGGAGCAGTTCTTC | CASSGRDREQFF
NA | TRBJ1-1 | TRBV27 | few | TGTGCCAGCAGTTTAACCGTGGCAGAGCTGAACACTGAAGCTTTCTTT | CASSLTVAELNTEAFF